This T cell receptor beta chain was captured in a study of CD8+ T cells in alopecia areata. In regard to this clone: An end of the junction does not agree with germline; a read error may underlie this.

Alopecia areata patients had lesional scalp punch biopsies and peripheral blood taken from them. This CDR3 is 14 amino acids long. Germline V gene data show CDR1 as SEHNR and CDR2 as FQNEAQ (reference sequence). Extraction of RNA preceded its reverse transcription into cDNA, which served as the sequencing template. Using immunoSEQ multiplex PCR, the repertoire was profiled, and TCRdb retains in-frame clones only, with some absent. The repertoire holds fewer than 150,000 clones, with 58% as singletons. This sample comprised CD4+ T cells sorted from blood, obtained at week 0. The genes are TRBV7-9 and TRBJ1-2; D possibly corresponds to TRBD1 (6 bases). This clonotype was obtained from a human donor with alopecia areata. In nucleotides, the CDR3 is TGTGTCAGCAGCACCGGCGGGGGCGACTATGGCTACACCTTC. It yields the protein CVSSTGGGDYGYTF. The variable domain in full, completed from reference TRBV7-9 and TRBJ1-2, reads DTGVSQNPRHKITKRGQNVTFRCDPISEHNRLYWYRQTLGQGPEFLTYFQNEAQLEKSRLLSDRFSAERPKGSFSTLEIQRTEQGDSAMYLCVSSTGGGDYGYTFGSGTRLTVV.